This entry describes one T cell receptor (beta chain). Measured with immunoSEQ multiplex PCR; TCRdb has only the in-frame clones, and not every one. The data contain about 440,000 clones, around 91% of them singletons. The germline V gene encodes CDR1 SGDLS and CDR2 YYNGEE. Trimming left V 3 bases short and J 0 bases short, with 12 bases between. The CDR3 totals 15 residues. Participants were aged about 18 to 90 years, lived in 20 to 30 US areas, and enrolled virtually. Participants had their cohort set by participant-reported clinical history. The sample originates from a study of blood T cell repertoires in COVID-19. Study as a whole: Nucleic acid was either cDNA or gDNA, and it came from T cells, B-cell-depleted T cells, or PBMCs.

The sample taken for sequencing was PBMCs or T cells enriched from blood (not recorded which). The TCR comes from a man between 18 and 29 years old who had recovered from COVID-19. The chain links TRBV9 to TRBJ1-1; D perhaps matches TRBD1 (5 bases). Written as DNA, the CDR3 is TGTGCCAGCAGCGCCCCCGGGACTCTGAACACTGAAGCTTTCTTT. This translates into CASSAPGTLNTEAFF.